These 32 T cell receptor beta chains were sequenced from one sample in a study of T cell responses to AZD1222 COVID-19 vaccine. The protocol was immunoSEQ multiplex PCR, while the TCRdb copy is restricted to in-frame clones and leaves out a portion. The data show 130,000 or so clones, with over 85% seen just once and around 0.85% held by the top ten. The sample in question was peripheral blood, obtained on day 0 of MenACWY control vaccination. All receptors derive from an adult in good health.

The J gene is TRBJ1-1, the V gene TRBV5-4; D is unresolved. Germline V gene sequence: CDR1 SGHNT, CDR2 YYREEE (reference sequence). V was trimmed by 3 bases and J by 1 base, leaving 13 bases between them. The CDR3 consists of 15 residues. In DNA, the CDR3 is TGTGCCAGCAGCTCGGCGGAGGCTTGGAACACTGAAGCTTTCTTT. Protein: CASSSAEAWNTEAFF. The whole variable domain, filled in from reference TRBV5-4 and TRBJ1-1, reads ETGVTQSPTHLIKTRGQQVTLRCSSQSGHNTVSWYQQALGQGPQFIFQYYREEENGRGNFPPRFSGLQFPNYSSELNVNALELDDSALYLCASSSAEAWNTEAFFGQGTRLTVV.

J is TRBJ1-3 and V is TRBV11-2, with a tentative D call TRBD1 (5 bases). V was shortened by 2 bases and J by 2 bases, with 7 bases between the two germline ends. The V gene's germline CDR1 is SGHAT and CDR2 FQNNGV. The CDR3 sequence is 14 residues long. In DNA form, the CDR3 reads TGTGCCAGCAGCTTATGGGGGACTGGAAACACCATATATTTT. Residues: CASSLWGTGNTIYF.

The V and J genes are TRBV7-9 and TRBJ1-1; D uncertain. This CDR3 contains 14 residues. CDR1 and CDR2 (germline): SEHNR, FQNEAQ (reference sequence). Trimming took 1 base from V and 5 from J, leaving 11 bases between them. Here the CDR3 reads CASSLGGRWTEAFF. The CDR3 DNA follows: TGTGCCAGCAGCTTAGGAGGGAGGTGGACTGAAGCTTTCTTT.

This chain uses TRBV4-1 with TRBJ2-3; no firm D call. V was pared by 4 bases and J by 5 bases, with 19 bases between. This CDR3 comprises 16 residues. Germline V gives CDR1 MGHRA, CDR2 YSYEKL. The CDR3 here is CASSPLSRVQEDTQYF. The CDR3 DNA sequence: TGCGCCAGCAGCCCGCTGTCAAGGGTTCAGGAAGATACGCAGTATTTT.

Notes on this clone: Distinct nucleotide sequences in the sample also encode this CDR3. The V gene is TRBV3-1 (or the pseudogene TRBV3-2), the J gene TRBJ2-5; D may be TRBD1 (6 bases). CDR3 length: 13 amino acids. Trimming cost V 0 bases and J 4 bases, with 6 bases left between them. Germline CDR1 reads LGHDT; CDR2 reads YNNKEL (reference sequence). This chain's CDR3 is CASSQDRGETQYF. The CDR3 DNA reads as TGTGCCAGCAGCCAAGACAGGGGAGAGACCCAGTACTTC.

The rearrangement links TRBV29-1 to TRBJ2-2; 13 bases align to TRBD2. The CDR3 has 19 residues. Germline V gene data show CDR1 as SQVTM and CDR2 as ANQGSEA. J was trimmed by 1 base and V by 5 bases; bases with no gene match: 13. CDR3 loop: CSVSRTSGSLPGNTGELFF. The CDR3 DNA reads as TGCAGCGTTTCCCGGACTAGCGGGAGTTTACCGGGGAACACCGGGGAGCTGTTTTTT.

CDR3 bases: TGTGCCAGCAGTTACTCGACTCAGAGCTCCTACGAGCAGTACTTC. Its translation: CASSYSTQSSYEQYF. The V call is TRBV6-5, the J call TRBJ2-7; D uncertain. The V gene lost 0 bases and the J gene lost 0 bases, with 9 bases spanning the gap. Germline V CDR1 and CDR2: MNHEY, SVGAGI. This CDR3 contains 15 residues.

This chain joins TRBV10-2 and TRBJ1-5; TRBD1 agrees at 8 bases. J gave up 6 bases and V 6 bases, and 1 base lay outside the gene matches. The length of the CDR3 is 12 residues. Germline lookup yields CDR1 WSHSY and CDR2 SAAADI. Written as DNA, the CDR3 is TGCGCCAGCAGGACAGGGGCTCAGCCCCAGCATTTT. Translation gives CASRTGAQPQHF.

V usage is TRBV28 and J usage is TRBJ2-7; a weak D match, TRBD2 (6 bases). V shed 2 bases and J shed 4 bases, with 18 bases lying between them. The germline CDR1 and CDR2 sequences are MDHEN and SYDVKM. The CDR3 length is 16 residues. The CDR3 reads CASSLGYGGTGYEQYF. CDR3 nucleotides: TGTGCCAGCAGTTTAGGGTATGGCGGGACCGGGTACGAGCAGTACTTC.

The gene calls are TRBV15 and TRBJ1-1; D not resolved. V lost 0 bases to trimming and J lost 0 bases, with 5 bases between them. CDR3 size: 14 residues. Germline-derived CDR1 and CDR2 are LNHNV and YYDKDF (reference sequence). This CDR3 reads CATSRERMNTEAFF. The CDR3 DNA sequence: TGTGCCACCAGCAGAGAACGTATGAACACTGAAGCTTTCTTT.

The chain has TRBV10-3 and TRBJ2-3, with 9 bases that match TRBD1. The CDR3 is made up of 16 amino acids. Germline lookup yields CDR1 ENHRY and CDR2 SYGVKD. V lost 4 bases, J lost 6 bases, and 11 bases stayed unmatched. The CDR3 nucleotides read TGTGCCATCAGTGTCGGTGGACAGGGGAGTTTGGATACGCAGTATTTT. Its translation is CAISVGGQGSLDTQYF.

In its sample, this clone was seen once. Other DNA sequences of this sample code for an identical CDR3. The chain has TRBV19 and TRBJ1-5, with TRBD1 as a possible D gene (6 bases). Trimming took off 2 bases at V and 3 bases at J, with 8 bases between the two ends. CDR3 length equals 14 residues. CDR1 is LNHDA and CDR2 is SQIVND in the germline V gene (reference sequence). The DNA of the CDR3 is TGTGCCAGTAGTATACGGGACAACAATCAGCCCCAGCATTTT. Its protein product is CASSIRDNNQPQHF.

The V call is TRBV7-2, the J call TRBJ2-1; D remains unclear. This CDR3 region has 13 residues. V shed 1 base and J shed 4 bases, with 5 bases lying between them. Germline CDR1 is SGHTA and CDR2 is FQGNSA. The DNA of the CDR3 is TGTGCCAGCAGCTTAGAACCGTACAATGAGCAGTTCTTC. Residues: CASSLEPYNEQFF.

This clone was counted only a few times. The chain recombines TRBV7-2 with TRBJ2-7, with D perhaps assigned TRBD1 or TRBD2 (7 bases each). Looked up from germline, CDR1 is SGHTA and CDR2 is FQGNSA. The V end was cut by 2 bases, the J end by 2 bases, with 16 bases between. The CDR3 is 16 amino acids. CDR3 DNA sequence: TGTGCCAGCAGCTTACGCTCAGGGGGGGCGACCTACGAGCAGTACTTC. It yields the protein CASSLRSGGATYEQYF. Full variable domain (remainder filled in from reference TRBV7-2 and TRBJ2-7): GAGVSQSPSNKVTEKGKDVELRCDPISGHTALYWYRQSLGQGLEFLIYFQGNSAPDKSGLPSDRFSAERTGGSVSTLTIQRTQQEDSAVYLCASSLRSGGATYEQYFGPGTRLTVT.

The chain has TRBV6-6 and TRBJ1-5; D unresolved. CDR3 length: 12 amino acids. The germline V and J ends were trimmed by 2 bases and 6 bases, with 5 bases remaining between them. Looked up from germline, CDR1 is MNHNY and CDR2 is SVGAGI (reference sequence). CDR3 sequence (DNA): TGTGCCAGCAGTTACGGTAGTCAGCCCCAGCATTTT. This translates into CASSYGSQPQHF.

This chain connects TRBV4-2 to TRBJ2-2; no firm D call. The CDR3 is 12 amino acids. Germline V gene data show CDR1 as LGHNA and CDR2 as YNFKEQ. V lost 1 base, J lost 6 bases, and 3 bases lay in between. The chain's CDR3 is CASSQVAGELFF. The CDR3 DNA sequence: TGTGCCAGCAGCCAAGTTGCCGGGGAGCTGTTTTTT.

This chain links TRBV4-2 with TRBJ1-4, with 9 nucleotides matching TRBD1. J was trimmed by 2 bases and V by 4 bases; bases with no gene match: 5. Germline V lookup: CDR1 LGHNA, CDR2 YNFKEQ. The CDR3 runs to 16 residues. CDR3 loop: CASSPGQGGTNEKLFF. As DNA, the CDR3 is TGTGCCAGCAGCCCGGGACAGGGAGGCACTAATGAAAAACTGTTTTTT.

The chain recombines TRBV12-3 or TRBV12-4 with TRBJ1-1, with a tentative D call TRBD1 (5 bases). The V end lost 4 bases, the J end lost 3 bases, and 6 bases lay between the germline ends. The CDR3 runs to 12 residues. The CDR3 DNA reads TGTGCCAGCAGTTGGGGACACACTGAAGCTTTCTTT. Translation: CASSWGHTEAFF.

The chain recombines TRBV27 with TRBJ2-7; 10 positions agree with TRBD1. V lost 1 base and J lost 4; bases outside the gene matches: 7. Germline V gene data show CDR1 as MNHEY and CDR2 as SMNVEV (reference sequence). CDR3 size: 16 residues. CDR3 in DNA: TGTGCCAGCAGTTTATTCCAGGGACAGGGGAGGTACGAGCAGTACTTC. Its translation is CASSLFQGQGRYEQYF.

DNA for the CDR3: TGTGCCAGCAGTGCCAGGGGCGGAGCCCCTACCGAGCAGTACTTC. This translates into CASSARGGAPTEQYF. This chain connects TRBV27 to TRBJ2-7; D possibly corresponds to TRBD1 (6 bases). The CDR3 runs to 15 residues. Deletions cut 5 bases from V and 6 bases from J, with 20 bases between. Germline V lookup: CDR1 MNHEY, CDR2 SMNVEV (reference sequence).

The V and J genes are TRBV7-2 and TRBJ1-5; D perhaps matches TRBD1 (5 bases). The germline V and J ends were trimmed by 2 bases and 9 bases, with 17 bases remaining between them. The CDR3 is made up of 15 amino acids. From germline, CDR1 is SGHTA and CDR2 FQGNSA. The CDR3 nucleotides read TGTGCCAGCAGCTTAACGGGGCTTTTTAATGCGCCCCAGCATTTT. It is translated as CASSLTGLFNAPQHF.

The rearrangement links TRBV27 to TRBJ1-1; TRBD1 matches at 7 bases. Germline V CDR1 and CDR2: MNHEY, SMNVEV (reference sequence). This CDR3 contains 13 residues. The J segment lost 0 bases and the V segment lost 11 bases, leaving 6 bases of the junction unmatched. The CDR3 spells CASRRGLNTEAFF. In nucleotides, the CDR3 is TGTGCCTCCCGCAGGGGGTTGAACACTGAAGCTTTCTTT.

The rearrangement links TRBV28 to TRBJ2-6, with TRBD1 matching 8 bases. Germline CDR1 reads MDHEN; CDR2 reads SYDVKM. After removal of 5 bases from V and 0 bases from J, the junction contained 6 bases not matched to a gene. The CDR3 is 17 residues long. For the CDR3, the DNA is TGTGCCAGCAGTAAAGGGGACAGGATCTCTGGGGCCAACGTCCTGACTTTC. Residues: CASSKGDRISGANVLTF.

This clone showed up just once. The V call is TRBV2, the J call TRBJ1-5; D uncertain. Trimming left V 7 bases short and J 7 bases short, with 17 bases between. CDR3 length equals 14 residues. Germline V gene sequence: CDR1 SNHLY, CDR2 FYNNEI. This chain's CDR3 is CASKSEGGGQPQHF. CDR3 nucleotides: TGTGCCAGCAAATCAGAGGGCGGAGGCCAGCCCCAGCATTTT.

The chain joins TRBV6-1 to TRBJ1-1; possible D gene TRBD1, 6 bases. The V gene's germline CDR1 is MNHNS and CDR2 SASEGT. This CDR3 contains 15 residues. The V end was cut by 5 bases, the J end by 4 bases, with 17 bases between. CDR3 sequence reads: CASSPPEQGGTEAFF. The CDR3 coding sequence is TGTGCCAGCAGTCCCCCGGAACAGGGAGGCACTGAAGCTTTCTTT.

Written as DNA, the CDR3 is TGTGCCAGCAGTTTAGGTTTTGGGGGCAATCAGCCCCAGCATTTT. Translating it yields CASSLGFGGNQPQHF. The chain links TRBV28 to TRBJ1-5; no clear D gene. The ends were cut back, 2 bases at V and 2 bases at J, with 10 bases in the middle. Per germline, CDR1 MDHEN and CDR2 SYDVKM. This CDR3 is 15 amino acids long.

V gene TRBV5-1 combines with J gene TRBJ2-1; D uncertain. Deletions cut 0 bases from V and 4 bases from J, with 14 bases between. CDR3 length equals 16 residues. Germline V gives CDR1 SGHRS, CDR2 YFSETQ. The CDR3 sequence: CASSLGQLASYNEQFF. The CDR3 DNA follows: TGCGCCAGCAGCTTGGGGCAGCTGGCCTCGTACAATGAGCAGTTCTTC.

The J gene is TRBJ1-6, the V gene TRBV6-5; tentative D call: TRBD1 (6 bases). This CDR3 spans 16 amino acids. Deletions cut 2 bases from V and 6 bases from J, with 14 bases between. Germline V gene data show CDR1 as MNHEY and CDR2 as SVGAGI. The CDR3 is CASSYSGAGANSPLHF. CDR3 DNA sequence: TGTGCCAGCAGTTACAGCGGGGCAGGGGCTAATTCACCCCTCCACTTT.

This chain connects TRBV3-1 (or the pseudogene TRBV3-2) to TRBJ2-7; 7 bases agree with TRBD2. V lost 3 bases and J lost 1; bases outside the gene matches: 3. Germline V CDR1 and CDR2: LGHDT, YNNKEL (reference sequence). The CDR3 has 14 amino acids. Written as DNA, the CDR3 is TGTGCCAGCAGCCAGGGGGGGAATTCCTACGAGCAGTACTTC. Protein: CASSQGGNSYEQYF.

For the CDR3, the DNA is TGTGCCAGCAGTGTCGGGACAAACACTGAAGCTTTCTTT. This gives the protein CASSVGTNTEAFF. The chain links TRBV6-4 to TRBJ1-1, with D perhaps matching TRBD1 (6 bases). The CDR3 contains 13 residues. V was clipped by 4 bases and J by 2 bases, with 8 bases between them. Germline V CDR1 and CDR2: MRHNA, SNTAGT.

CDR3 sequence (DNA): TGTGCCAGCAGCCGGCGGGGGGCCGAAAAAGAGACCCAGTACTTC. It yields the protein CASSRRGAEKETQYF. This chain connects TRBV11-2 to TRBJ2-5; 8 bases align to TRBD2. V lost 5 bases and J lost 3; bases outside the gene matches: 8. The CDR3 sequence is 15 residues long. CDR1 and CDR2 (germline): SGHAT, FQNNGV.

The chain has TRBV4-3 and TRBJ1-1; 12 nucleotides match TRBD1. Per germline, CDR1 LGHNA and CDR2 YSLEER. V dropped 4 bases and J dropped 9; count of bases not matched to a gene: 12. The CDR3 extends over 16 amino acids. CDR3 in DNA: TGCGCCAGCAGCCTTGTCACCGGGACAGGGGGCGCAAAAGCTTTCTTT. This gives the protein CASSLVTGTGGAKAFF.